This is a list of T cell receptor beta chains from one sample in a study of siplizumab effects on memory and regulatory T cells. The data were produced by immunoSEQ multiplex PCR, yet TCRdb's version contains in-frame clones alone and is incomplete. The data hold around 6,500 clones, with approximately 60% observed a single time. Sequencing was performed on effector memory CD8+ T cells sorted from blood. These receptors came from a human donor in good health. CDR3s include the opening cysteine and the closing phenylalanine or tryptophan. The D gene is left open where the match is weak. Where a row states a size, it is once, few, many or the class of an expanded clone; other rows omit it.

clone size: -
J gene: TRBJ2-5
V gene: TRBV7-9
D gene: -
CDR3 DNA: TGTGCCAGCAGCTTAGCGATGGAAGTAGAGACCCAGTACTTC
CDR3 protein: CASSLAMEVETQYF

clone size: -
J gene: TRBJ1-1
V gene: TRBV4-3
D gene: -
CDR3 DNA: TGCGCCAGCAGCCAAGCGTCCCCAGGGACCATACGGGACACTGAAGCTTTCTTT
CDR3 protein: CASSQASPGTIRDTEAFF

clone size: medium-sized
J gene: TRBJ1-2
V gene: TRBV6-5
D gene: TRBD1
CDR3 DNA: TGTGCCAGCAGTCCACAGGGGGGTAACGATGGCTACACCTTC
CDR3 protein: CASSPQGGNDGYTF

clone size: -
J gene: TRBJ2-3
V gene: TRBV11-2
D gene: -
CDR3 DNA: TGTGCCAGCAGCCACGGGACCCGCCTGTTGGATACGCAGTATTTT
CDR3 protein: CASSHGTRLLDTQYF

clone size: -
J gene: TRBJ2-3
V gene: TRBV27
D gene: TRBD2
CDR3 DNA: TGTGCCAGCAGTTTGGGACTAGCGGGGGGGACCGCAGATACGCAGTATTTT
CDR3 protein: CASSLGLAGGTADTQYF

clone size: once
J gene: TRBJ1-1
V gene: TRBV6-1
D gene: -
CDR3 DNA: TGTGCCAGCAGTGAAGGACAGGAGAACACTGAAGCTTTCTTT
CDR3 protein: CASSEGQENTEAFF

clone size: -
J gene: TRBJ2-7
V gene: TRBV11-2
D gene: -
CDR3 DNA: TGTGCCAGCAGCTTAAGGCCCCTTGTAGGGGAGCAGTACTTC
CDR3 protein: CASSLRPLVGEQYF

clone size: -
J gene: TRBJ2-5
V gene: TRBV5-1
D gene: -
CDR3 DNA: TGCGCCAGCAGCTTGTGGCAGGATCAAGAGACCCAGTACTTC
CDR3 protein: CASSLWQDQETQYF

clone size: medium-sized
J gene: TRBJ2-6
V gene: TRBV4-2
D gene: -
CDR3 DNA: TGTGCCAGCAGCCAAGAATCCCCAGGGAACCCTGGGGCCAACGTCCTGACTTTC
CDR3 protein: CASSQESPGNPGANVLTF

clone size: -
J gene: TRBJ1-6
V gene: TRBV27
D gene: TRBD1
CDR3 DNA: TGTGCCAGCAGTTTATCTGGGACAGGGGGCGCCTCACCCCTCCACTTT
CDR3 protein: CASSLSGTGGASPLHF

clone size: -
J gene: TRBJ2-5
V gene: TRBV6-1
D gene: TRBD2
CDR3 DNA: TGTGCCAGCAGTGCGACTAGCGGGGGACCTGAGACCCAGTACTTC
CDR3 protein: CASSATSGGPETQYF

clone size: -
J gene: TRBJ2-7
V gene: TRBV13
D gene: -
CDR3 DNA: TGTGCCAGCAGCTTGGGCAGGTTATCCGAGCAGTACTTC
CDR3 protein: CASSLGRLSEQYF

clone size: -
J gene: TRBJ1-1
V gene: TRBV6-5
D gene: -
CDR3 DNA: TGTGCCAGCAGTTACTTTGTTGAAGCTTTCTTT
CDR3 protein: CASSYFVEAFF

clone size: -
J gene: TRBJ2-3
V gene: TRBV19
D gene: TRBD1
CDR3 DNA: TGTGCCACCGCTACAGGGGGCGAAGATACGCAGTATTTT
CDR3 protein: CATATGGEDTQYF

clone size: medium-sized
J gene: TRBJ2-5
V gene: TRBV15
D gene: -
CDR3 DNA: TGTGCCACCAGCAGAGCCCAGGAAGGCGCTCTCGGGACCCAGTACTTC
CDR3 protein: CATSRAQEGALGTQYF

clone size: -
J gene: TRBJ2-3
V gene: TRBV6-4
D gene: -
CDR3 DNA: TGTGCCAGCAGTTACTCGGAGCACACAGATACGCAGTATTTT
CDR3 protein: CASSYSEHTDTQYF

clone size: medium-sized
J gene: TRBJ1-6
V gene: TRBV28
D gene: -
CDR3 DNA: TGTGCCAGCAGTTTATCGGGGGATAATTCACCCCTCCACTTT
CDR3 protein: CASSLSGDNSPLHF

clone size: -
J gene: TRBJ2-3
V gene: TRBV7-9
D gene: -
CDR3 DNA: TGTGCCAGCAGCTTAGGAACATATAGCACAGATACGCAGTATTTT
CDR3 protein: CASSLGTYSTDTQYF

clone size: -
J gene: TRBJ2-7
V gene: TRBV27
D gene: TRBD2
CDR3 DNA: TGTGCCAGCAGTTACAGCGGGGCCTACGAGCAGTACTTC
CDR3 protein: CASSYSGAYEQYF

clone size: -
J gene: TRBJ1-1
V gene: TRBV5-4
D gene: -
CDR3 DNA: TGTGCCAGCAGCCAAAACAGGGAGAACACTGAAGCTTTCTTT
CDR3 protein: CASSQNRENTEAFF

clone size: -
J gene: TRBJ1-1
V gene: TRBV19
D gene: -
CDR3 DNA: TGTGCCAGTACCCCAGCCATGGCCCAGGGGCGGGTGAACACTGAAGCTTTCTTT
CDR3 protein: CASTPAMAQGRVNTEAFF

clone size: -
J gene: TRBJ2-3
V gene: TRBV6-4
D gene: TRBD2
CDR3 DNA: TGTGCCAGCAGTCAACTTAGCGGGGGTGGAGATACGCAGTATTTT
CDR3 protein: CASSQLSGGGDTQYF

clone size: -
J gene: TRBJ2-4
V gene: TRBV16
D gene: TRBD1
CDR3 DNA: TGTGCCAGCAGCCAACTAGGGGGCGAGGAAAACATTCAGTACTTC
CDR3 protein: CASSQLGGEENIQYF

clone size: -
J gene: TRBJ2-3
V gene: TRBV6-6
D gene: -
CDR3 DNA: TGTGCCTCCCTTGGCTTCGGACAGAGCACAGATACGCAGTATTTT
CDR3 protein: CASLGFGQSTDTQYF

clone size: -
J gene: TRBJ1-2
V gene: TRBV18
D gene: -
CDR3 DNA: TGTGCCAGCTCACCACCGGGACCTAATGGCTACACCTTC
CDR3 protein: CASSPPGPNGYTF

clone size: -
J gene: TRBJ1-1
V gene: TRBV6-1
D gene: TRBD1
CDR3 DNA: TGTGCCAGCAATAGGGACAGAATGAACACTGAAGCTTTCTTT
CDR3 protein: CASNRDRMNTEAFF

clone size: -
J gene: TRBJ2-6
V gene: TRBV25-1
D gene: -
CDR3 DNA: TGTGCCAGCATGAGTGCTGGGGCCAACGTCCTGACTTTC
CDR3 protein: CASMSAGANVLTF

clone size: -
J gene: TRBJ2-1
V gene: TRBV6-1
D gene: TRBD2
CDR3 DNA: TGTGCCAGCAGTGAAGAACTAGCGGGGGGTGGGGAGCAGTTCTTC
CDR3 protein: CASSEELAGGGEQFF

clone size: once
J gene: TRBJ2-7
V gene: TRBV19
D gene: TRBD1
CDR3 DNA: TGTGCCAGTACCCTCCTCGGACAGGGCCCGGGTAAGGAGCAGTACTTC
CDR3 protein: CASTLLGQGPGKEQYF

clone size: large
J gene: TRBJ2-7
V gene: TRBV4-2
D gene: TRBD2
CDR3 DNA: TGTGCCAGCAGCCAAGGGGTAGCGGGGGGTTACGAGCAGTACTTC
CDR3 protein: CASSQGVAGGYEQYF

clone size: -
J gene: TRBJ2-7
V gene: TRBV5-4
D gene: -
CDR3 DNA: TGTGCCAGCAGCTTGGAGAGAGCCGGCGACGAGCAGTACTTC
CDR3 protein: CASSLERAGDEQYF

clone size: -
J gene: TRBJ2-1
V gene: TRBV19
D gene: TRBD1
CDR3 DNA: TGTGCCAGTAGCTGGACAGGGTTGGTCAACAATGAGCAGTTCTTC
CDR3 protein: CASSWTGLVNNEQFF

clone size: -
J gene: TRBJ2-5
V gene: TRBV7-7
D gene: TRBD2
CDR3 DNA: TGTGCCAGCAGCTTGGGGGCCGGGACTAGCGGGGTAGAGACCCAGTACTTC
CDR3 protein: CASSLGAGTSGVETQYF

clone size: -
J gene: TRBJ1-3
V gene: TRBV5-1
D gene: -
CDR3 DNA: TGCGCCAGCAGCCCGGACGAATTTGGGAACACCATATATTTT
CDR3 protein: CASSPDEFGNTIYF

clone size: -
J gene: TRBJ2-2
V gene: TRBV28
D gene: -
CDR3 DNA: TGTGCCAGCAGTTTAACCGATCGGGGGTTGGGTGGGCTGTTTTTT
CDR3 protein: CASSLTDRGLGGLFF

clone size: -
J gene: TRBJ2-5
V gene: TRBV11-2
D gene: TRBD1
CDR3 DNA: TGTGCCAGCAGTCTCGGACAGGGGTGGGAGACCCAGTACTTC
CDR3 protein: CASSLGQGWETQYF